This T cell receptor (beta chain) appears in the sequencing data of a study of early T cells in non-severe SARS-CoV-2 infection. Overall study context: Bulk RNA taken from unsorted whole blood was sequenced, leaving chains unpaired. Study observations and caveats: CD4 and private specificities were missed by VDJdb matching, which favored anti-spike CD8 responses.

Individual cDNA molecules were tagged with unique molecular identifiers. TCRdb analysed the 5' RACE reads with MiXCR anew, one entry per CDR3 protein. The sample gives tens of thousands of distinct CDR3 sequences, 9% to 15% of which show up once; around 3.8% is in the top ten. This clonotype counts as medium-sized (0.01 to 0.1%). Its antigen is unknown. One junction end disagrees with the germline gene, perhaps due to a read error. From germline, CDR1 is MGHRA and CDR2 YSYEKL. The CDR3 spans 16 residues. This TCR derives from an adult who was a healthcare worker with PCR-confirmed SARS-CoV-2 infection or an uninfected control (not recorded which). The J gene is TRBJ2-7, the V gene TRBV4-1; 10 positions match TRBD2. Sequencing was done on a sample of whole blood. This CDR3 reads CASSQDRLAGEGEQYF. CDR3 sequence (DNA): TGTGCCAGCAGCCAAGATCGGCTAGCGGGAGAAGGTGAGCAGTACTTC.